The 7 T cell receptor beta chains below were found in one sample sequenced in a study of molecular identifiers for immune sequencing clone quantification. From the PCR reads, TCRdb called clonotypes with MiXCR, one entry per CDR3 protein. The table records about 97,000 distinct CDR3 sequences, about 35% of them present only once. Specimen: naive CD8+ T cells from blood, with Jurkat cell RNA spiked in. Subset: FACS-sorted CD8+CD4-CCR7+CD45RA+ naive T cells. All receptors come from a human donor in good health. Some libraries in this study had Jurkat cell RNA spiked in.

This sequence joins TRBV5-1 and TRBJ2-7; TRBD1 matches at 7 bases. The CDR3 totals 14 residues. Trimming removed 3 bases from V and 3 bases from J; junction bases left unmatched: 6. Germline V gives CDR1 SGHRS, CDR2 YFSETQ. The chain's CDR3 is CASSSTGPDYEQYF. Written as DNA, the CDR3 is TGCGCCAGCAGCTCGACAGGGCCCGACTACGAGCAGTACTTC.

This chain connects TRBV13 to TRBJ1-4; 11 nucleotides line up with TRBD1. From germline, CDR1 is PRHDT and CDR2 FYEKMQ (reference sequence). The CDR3 is 14 residues long. Trimming took 5 bases from V and 8 from J; bases not matched to a gene: 4. CDR3 loop: CASSTDRGREKLFF. For the CDR3, the DNA is TGTGCCAGCAGCACGGACAGGGGGCGAGAAAAACTGTTTTTT.

This rearrangement joins TRBV11-1 to TRBJ2-3; either TRBD1 or TRBD2 may fit D (5 bases each). This CDR3 has 17 amino acids. Germline V gene data show CDR1 as SGHAT and CDR2 as FQDESV (reference sequence). V shed 4 bases and J shed 0 bases, with 17 bases lying between them. Here the CDR3 reads CASSYYSGTASTDTQYF. The CDR3 DNA sequence: TGTGCCAGCAGCTATTATTCCGGGACGGCCAGCACAGATACGCAGTATTTT.

Details on this clonotype: Possible read error: a much larger clone is one base away. This is likely a read error, given that the CDR3 carries no conserved phenylalanine or tryptophan at its end. It is unclear where the CDR3 begins or ends on the DNA, so no DNA is shown, and the CDR3 is as TCRdb lists it. The chain has TRBV10-2 and TRBJ1-2; the table names TRBD1, a call not compared with the DNA. CDR1 WSHSY and CDR2 SAAADI come from the germline V gene. The CDR3 spans 12 amino acids, including both terminal residues. The CDR3: CASTQGPFVFTS.

In regard to this clonotype: This may stem from a read error, because a much larger clone lies one nucleotide away. The chain recombines TRBV6-5 with TRBJ1-5, with D perhaps matching TRBD1 (5 bases). The CDR3 totals 14 residues. The V gene's germline CDR1 is MNHEY and CDR2 SVGAGI. V was clipped by 5 bases and J by 5 bases, with 13 bases between them. CDR3 in amino acids: CASSPGMSDQPQHF. CDR3 coding DNA: TGTGCCAGCAGTCCAGGGATGAGCGATCAGCCCCAGCATTTT.

V is TRBV20-1 and J is TRBJ2-7, with TRBD1 matching over 7 bases. The CDR3 contains 11 residues. Germline CDR1 is DFQATT and CDR2 is SNEGSKA (reference sequence). With 3 bases clipped from V and 6 bases from J, the junction kept 2 bases outside the gene matches. Here the CDR3 DNA reads TGCAGTGCTAGTAGACAGGGCGAGCAGTACTTC. Translated, it gives CSASRQGEQYF.

The rearrangement links TRBV7-6 to TRBJ2-6, with 7 bases fitting TRBD2. This CDR3 is built from 15 residues. The V gene end was trimmed by 6 bases and the J gene end by 1 base; junction bases not matched to a gene: 3. Germline-derived CDR1 and CDR2 are SGHVS and FNYEAQ. For the CDR3, the DNA is TGTGCCAGCAGATCCGGGGGGTCTGGGGCCAACGTCCTGACTTTC. It codes for CASRSGGSGANVLTF.